Below are 24 T cell receptor beta chains sequenced from a single sample in a study of identical twins. TCRdb independently ran MiXCR on the 5' RACE reads; one entry per CDR3 protein. The sample comprises around 290,000 distinct CDR3 sequences, around 9.7% of which are singletons, and approximately 6.5% rests with the top ten. The same data also went into a second study, on yellow fever vaccine responses in identical twins.

The sample was CD8+ T cells sorted from blood. The receptors were gathered from a woman under 30 in good health.

The chain couples TRBV6-1 to TRBJ2-1, with a weak D call TRBD1 (6 bases). The CDR3 totals 15 residues. Deletions cut 6 bases from V and 0 bases from J, with 12 bases between. Germline lookup yields CDR1 MNHNS and CDR2 SASEGT. CDR3 region: CASSQDRRSYNEQFF. CDR3 in DNA: TGTGCCAGCAGCCAGGACAGACGCTCCTACAATGAGCAGTTCTTC.

This clonotype was recorded many times. CDR3 coding DNA: TGCGCCAGCAGTTATACAGGACAGGGGAGCGCGGACATTCAGTACTTC. It codes for CASSYTGQGSADIQYF. The chain is built from TRBV5-1 and TRBJ2-4; 9 positions agree with TRBD1. The CDR3 contains 16 residues. The germline CDR1 and CDR2 sequences are SGHRS and YFSETQ. Trimming took 5 bases from V and 8 from J; bases not matched to a gene: 14.

As DNA, the CDR3 is TGTGCCAGCAGCACCCTAGCGGGGGGGGACGAGCAGTACTTC. Its protein is CASSTLAGGDEQYF. This chain joins TRBV7-2 and TRBJ2-7, with 12 bases aligning to TRBD2. V lost 5 bases and J lost 5; bases outside the gene matches: 4. The germline V gene encodes CDR1 SGHTA and CDR2 FQGNSA. The CDR3 consists of 14 residues. Full variable domain (rest looked up from reference TRBV7-2 and TRBJ2-7): GAGVSQSPSNKVTEKGKDVELRCDPISGHTALYWYRQSLGQGLEFLIYFQGNSAPDKSGLPSDRFSAERTGGSVSTLTIQRTQQEDSAVYLCASSTLAGGDEQYFGPGTRLTVT.

This clonotype appeared many times. The chain joins TRBV29-1 to TRBJ2-1, with 8 bases aligning to TRBD2. This CDR3 is built from 14 residues. The V gene end was trimmed by 6 bases and the J gene end by 3 bases; junction bases not matched to a gene: 7. Looked up from germline, CDR1 is SQVTM and CDR2 is ANQGSEA. The CDR3 region is CSVDTSGDYNEQFF. The CDR3, as DNA: TGCAGCGTCGATACTAGCGGTGACTACAATGAGCAGTTCTTC.

V gene TRBV6-2 or TRBV6-3 combines with J gene TRBJ2-1; 9 nucleotides match TRBD2. The CDR3 has 11 residues. CDR1 is MNHEY and CDR2 is SVGEGT in the germline V gene. J was trimmed by 15 bases and V by 6 bases; bases with no gene match: 6. The DNA of the CDR3 is TGTGCCAGCAGCTCGAGCGGGAGGTGGTTCTTC. It encodes CASSSSGRWFF.

On this clonotype itself: The junction departs from the called germline gene at one end, perhaps through a read error. V is TRBV28 and J is TRBJ2-1; TRBD1 is a possible D gene (6 bases). The CDR3 loop spans 13 amino acids. Looked up from germline, CDR1 is MDHEN and CDR2 is SYDVKM. Here the CDR3 DNA reads TGTGCCAGCAGCTTATATCCCGGGACAAAGCAGTTCTTC. Its translation: CASSLYPGTKQFF.

The sample holds many counts of this clonotype. J is TRBJ2-3 and V is TRBV6-1, with D perhaps TRBD2 (7 bases). Germline V CDR1 and CDR2: MNHNS, SASEGT. The V gene lost 6 bases and the J gene lost 4 bases, with 17 bases spanning the gap. CDR3 size: 15 residues. In DNA form, the CDR3 reads TGTGCCAGCAGCCCAGGGGAGGGTGGCGCAGATACGCAGTATTTT. This translates into CASSPGEGGADTQYF.

This clonotype has a handful of counts. The CDR3 DNA sequence: TGTGCCAGCAGCCCGGACAGGACAACGCAGTATTTT. Protein product: CASSPDRTTQYF. This chain links TRBV6-2 or TRBV6-3 with TRBJ2-3, with 7 bases fitting TRBD1. CDR1 and CDR2 from the germline V gene are MNHEY and SVGEGT. This CDR3 has 12 residues. V was pared by 6 bases and J by 9 bases, with 6 bases of the junction left unmatched.

This clonotype was counted at least ten times. The CDR3 DNA sequence: TGCAGCGTTGTAACTGACGCGAACACCGGGGAGCTGTTTTTT. Translation gives CSVVTDANTGELFF. The rearrangement joins TRBV29-1 to TRBJ2-2; D unclear. This CDR3 has 14 amino acids. The V gene's germline CDR1 is SQVTM and CDR2 ANQGSEA. Trimming removed 4 bases at V and 0 bases at J, with 9 bases between.

There are many counts of this clonotype. The chain couples TRBV11-2 to TRBJ2-4, with D tentatively TRBD1 (6 bases). Per the germline V gene, CDR1 is SGHAT and CDR2 is FQNNGV. There are 14 residues in the CDR3. Between the trimmed V and J ends, which lost 5 bases and 5 bases, there was a span of 13 bases. CDR3 loop: CASSPEGVQNIQYF. CDR3 DNA: TGTGCCAGCAGCCCCGAGGGGGTACAAAACATTCAGTACTTC.

This clonotype was observed at least ten times. The chain links TRBV7-9 to TRBJ2-7, with 7 bases lining up with TRBD2. This CDR3 spans 15 amino acids. Germline trimming cut 3 bases from V and 6 bases from J; bases unmatched to any gene: 11. Germline loops: CDR1 SEHNR, CDR2 FQNEAQ (reference sequence). CDR3 sequence (DNA): TGTGCCAGCAGCTTCCTCAATGGCGGGAGTTTCGAGCAGTACTTC. Translating gives CASSFLNGGSFEQYF.

This clonotype showed up just a few times. This chain links TRBV6-5 with TRBJ1-2; 8 positions agree with TRBD1. The CDR3 runs 12 residues. Looked up from germline, CDR1 is MNHEY and CDR2 is SVGAGI. The trim removed 6 bases at V and 8 bases at J, leaving 5 bases unmatched. The CDR3 sequence is CASRTTGDGYTF. The CDR3 nucleotides are TGTGCCAGCAGAACGACAGGGGACGGCTACACCTTC.

V gene TRBV20-1 combines with J gene TRBJ2-1; 12 bases map to TRBD2. V trimming: 0 bases; J trimming: 7 bases; junction bases outside the gene matches: 7. The length of the CDR3 is 16 residues. CDR1 and CDR2 from the germline V gene are DFQATT and SNEGSKA (reference sequence). CDR3 sequence reads: CSARDPTSGSKNEQFF. The CDR3, as DNA: TGCAGTGCTAGAGATCCGACTAGCGGGAGTAAGAATGAGCAGTTCTTC.

The gene calls are TRBV7-9 and TRBJ2-5; a possible D gene is TRBD1 (5 bases). Germline CDR1 SEHNR, CDR2 FQNEAQ (reference sequence). The CDR3 contains 14 residues. Trimming pared 0 bases from V and 4 bases from J, leaving 9 bases between. CDR3 nucleotides: TGTGCCAGCAGCTTAGCAGGGGTCGGAGAGACCCAGTACTTC. Residues: CASSLAGVGETQYF.

This clonotype was recorded many times. The gene calls are TRBV20-1 and TRBJ2-1, with D perhaps matching TRBD2 (6 bases). The CDR3 is 16 residues long. V was shortened by 3 bases and J by 7 bases, with 22 bases between the two germline ends. Looked up from germline, CDR1 is DFQATT and CDR2 is SNEGSKA (reference sequence). DNA for the CDR3: TGCAGTGCTAGTATAACCGGGAGACAATACAGGAATGAGCAGTTCTTC. Translating gives CSASITGRQYRNEQFF.

This chain connects TRBV27 to TRBJ1-2; D is unclear. The CDR3 runs to 13 residues. The ends were cut back, 4 bases at V and 5 bases at J, with 11 bases in the middle. Germline lookup yields CDR1 MNHEY and CDR2 SMNVEV (reference sequence). As DNA, the CDR3 is TGTGCCAGCAGTTCGGGAATCAATTATGGCTACACCTTC. Amino acids: CASSSGINYGYTF.

The rearrangement links TRBV6-5 to TRBJ2-2; TRBD2 agrees at 11 bases. The ends lost 4 bases at V and 0 bases at J; junction bases unmatched: 1. The CDR3 is 16 residues long. The germline gives CDR1 MNHEY, CDR2 SVGAGI. CDR3 sequence reads: CASSSGLAANTGELFF. The CDR3 bases are TGTGCCAGCAGTTCGGGACTAGCGGCGAACACCGGGGAGCTGTTTTTT.

This clonotype was recorded at least ten times. The chain joins TRBV7-9 to TRBJ1-2; D is undetermined. Trimming shortened V by 5 bases and J by 7 bases, and 17 bases separated the two germline ends. This CDR3 spans 14 amino acids. The germline V gene encodes CDR1 SEHNR and CDR2 FQNEAQ (reference sequence). For the CDR3, the DNA is TGTGCCAGCAGCGAGGAGTTGGGGTCGCCTGGCTACACCTTC. This sequence encodes CASSEELGSPGYTF.

The J gene is TRBJ2-1, the V gene TRBV7-2, with 9 nucleotides matching TRBD2. In germline, CDR1 is SGHTA, CDR2 FQGNSA. The CDR3 length is 17 residues. The V gene end was trimmed by 5 bases and the J gene end by 8 bases; junction bases not matched to a gene: 16. CDR3 loop: CASSRNRGQREVYEQFF. The CDR3, as DNA: TGTGCCAGCAGCCGGAATCGTGGCCAGCGGGAGGTCTATGAGCAGTTCTTC.

This clonotype was detected only a few times. The chain couples TRBV4-2 to TRBJ2-7, with a possible D match to TRBD1 (6 bases). The CDR3 runs to 17 residues. The V gene's germline CDR1 is LGHNA and CDR2 YNFKEQ. V lost 6 bases and J 0 bases, leaving 21 bases between the germline ends. The chain's CDR3 is CASSGAGEAPTSYEQYF. The CDR3 DNA reads TGTGCCAGCAGTGGTGCAGGGGAAGCCCCTACCTCCTACGAGCAGTACTTC.

This clonotype was counted many times. V is TRBV12-3 or TRBV12-4 and J is TRBJ2-1, with TRBD1 as a possible D gene (5 bases). The germline V and J ends were trimmed by 4 bases and 1 base, with 8 bases remaining between them. This CDR3 region has 14 residues. The CDR3 DNA reads as TGTGCCAGCAGTTCCCAGGGTTCCTACAATGAGCAGTTCTTC. This codes for CASSSQGSYNEQFF.

This clonotype was observed many times. The chain has TRBV10-1 and TRBJ2-1; D remains unclear. Trimming left V 4 bases short and J 0 bases short, with 10 bases between. The CDR3 contains 15 residues. Germline V lookup: CDR1 WNHNN, CDR2 SYGVQD (reference sequence). CDR3 residues: CASSADLSSYNEQFF. The CDR3 DNA reads as TGCGCCAGCAGTGCGGACCTGAGCTCCTACAATGAGCAGTTCTTC.

The chain joins TRBV19 to TRBJ2-3; D unresolved. This CDR3 comprises 13 residues. Germline loops: CDR1 LNHDA, CDR2 SQIVND (reference sequence). Trimming pared 3 bases from V and 4 bases from J, leaving 8 bases between. The CDR3 is CASSMMGADTQYF. The CDR3 region has the DNA TGTGCCAGTAGTATGATGGGCGCAGATACGCAGTATTTT.

This clonotype appeared a few times. The J gene is TRBJ2-5, the V gene TRBV10-3; D unresolved. The V gene's germline CDR1 is ENHRY and CDR2 SYGVKD. V was trimmed by 4 bases and J by 2 bases, leaving 11 bases between them. The CDR3 extends over 14 amino acids. CDR3 region: CAISAESLQETQYF. CDR3 coding DNA: TGTGCCATCAGTGCGGAAAGCCTTCAAGAGACCCAGTACTTC.